This T cell receptor (beta chain) was identified during a study of blood T cell repertoires in COVID-19. Study information: Sites in the United States, Italy and Spain provided acute and convalescent COVID-19 samples. The cDNA or gDNA used as material had been derived from T cells, B-cell-depleted T cells, or PBMCs.

Trimming took 1 base from V and 7 from J, leaving 16 bases between them. The germline V gene encodes CDR1 MNHNS and CDR2 SASEGT. The CDR3 loop spans 15 amino acids. As originally analysed: For nucleated cells, counts were estimated from reference gene primer amplification. Sequencing was performed with immunoSEQ multiplex PCR; in TCRdb, only in-frame clones are kept and a portion is missing. The V and J calls and the clone size are those of that table, but D and trimming were determined from the DNA. The sample holds 150,000 to 180,000 clones, around 85% seen once. Material for sequencing was peripheral blood. The chain links TRBV6-1 to TRBJ1-2; tentatively, D is TRBD1 (5 bases). The receptor was isolated from a woman aged 60-70 years with acute or convalescent COVID-19. The CDR3 nucleotides are TGTGCCAGCAGTGAAGTTAACACCAGGGTGGGTGGCTACACCTTC. This gives the protein CASSEVNTRVGGYTF.